These 13 T cell receptor beta chains were all obtained from the same sample, sequenced in a study of T cells in Graves' hyperthyroidism and ophthalmopathy. RNA transcripts provided the source from which TCR beta CDR3 regions were amplified. HTBI primers were the set used in a first-round RT-PCR of the TCR CDR3. TCRdb redid the calling of the multiplex PCR reads with MiXCR, one entry per CDR3 protein. This sample has roughly 380,000 distinct CDR3 sequences; roughly an eighth occur once, and the top ten carry less than 6.5%. Specimen: blood. All receptors come from a woman aged 18-29 years with Graves' hyperthyroidism.

In this sample, this clonotype turned up many times. The rearrangement uses TRBV18 and TRBJ1-5; D may be TRBD1 (5 bases). Germline V gives CDR1 KGHSH, CDR2 LQKENI. This CDR3 is 14 amino acids long. Between the trimmed V and J ends, which lost 5 bases and 0 bases, there was a span of 8 bases. The CDR3 is CASSVQDSNQPQHF. CDR3 DNA sequence: TGTGCCAGCTCAGTACAGGATAGCAATCAGCCCCAGCATTTT.

This clonotype was seen repeatedly, ten times or more. The rearrangement uses TRBV12-3 or TRBV12-4 and TRBJ2-1; 7 bases agree with TRBD1. The CDR3 length is 15 residues. Trimming took 5 bases from V and 0 from J; bases not matched to a gene: 4. CDR3 sequence reads: CASSQDRASYNEQFF. The CDR3 nucleotides read TGTGCCAGCAGTCAAGACAGGGCCTCCTACAATGAGCAGTTCTTC.

This clonotype has a count of ten or more. The chain carries TRBV10-2 and TRBJ2-2, with D possibly TRBD1 on 5 matching bases. From germline, CDR1 is WSHSY and CDR2 SAAADI. V shed 0 bases and J shed 6 bases, with 14 bases lying between them. This CDR3 has 16 amino acids. CDR3 nucleotides: TGCGCCAGCAGTGAGTCGGAGCAGGGTTGGCCCGGGGAGCTGTTTTTT. Its protein is CASSESEQGWPGELFF.

Points on this clonotype: This could be a read error, since a much larger clone is one nucleotide away. This rearrangement joins TRBV30 to TRBJ1-2, with D maybe TRBD1 (6 bases). Per the germline V gene, CDR1 is GTSNPN and CDR2 is SVGIG (reference sequence). The V gene lost 1 base and the J gene lost 4 bases, with 10 bases spanning the gap. The CDR3 length is 13 residues. Written as DNA, the CDR3 is TGTGCCTGGAGTGAACAGGGTGGCTATGGCTACACCTTC. Encoded protein: CAWSEQGGYGYTF. Supplemented by reference TRBV30 and TRBJ1-2, the full variable domain reads SQTIHQWPATLVQPVGSPLSLECTVEGTSNPNLYWYRQAAGRGLQLLFYSVGIGQISSEVPQNLSASRPQDRQFILSSKKLLLSDSGFYLCAWSEQGGYGYTFGSGTRLTVV.

With respect to this clonotype: A much larger clone lies a single base off, so this may be a read error. The chain uses TRBV7-9 and TRBJ2-2; 11 bases fit TRBD2. The germline CDR1 and CDR2 sequences are SEHNR and FQNEAQ (reference sequence). The CDR3 spans 18 residues. CDR3 nucleotides: TGTGCCGGCAGCTTAGCGTATAGCGGGAGGGGGAACACCGGGGAGCTGTTTTTT. This encodes CAGSLAYSGRGNTGELFF.

This clonotype was seen many times. The chain carries TRBV27 and TRBJ2-7; D is ambiguous. CDR3 size: 14 residues. V dropped 4 bases and J dropped 2 bases, with 12 bases sitting between them. CDR1 is MNHEY, CDR2 SMNVEV, per germline (reference sequence). The CDR3 is CASSWGGHTYEQYF. The CDR3 DNA sequence: TGTGCCAGCAGTTGGGGTGGGCATACCTACGAGCAGTACTTC.

There are a few counts of this clonotype. CDR3 residues: CSALTGGTNTGELFF. DNA for the CDR3: TGCAGCGCCCTTACTGGGGGGACGAACACCGGGGAGCTGTTTTTT. The V call is TRBV29-1, the J call TRBJ2-2, with a weak D call TRBD2 (6 bases). V shed 7 bases and J shed 0 bases, with 15 bases lying between them. From germline, CDR1 is SQVTM and CDR2 ANQGSEA. The length of the CDR3 is 15 residues.

The table lists this clonotype with many counts. This chain connects TRBV12-3 or TRBV12-4 to TRBJ1-5; unclear D gene. V was trimmed by 9 bases and J by 9 bases, leaving 12 bases between them. This CDR3 has 11 amino acids. CDR3 sequence (DNA): TGTGCCAGTGGTGCATCCGGGCCCCAGCATTTT. This encodes CASGASGPQHF.

This clonotype was seen at least ten times. The V and J genes are TRBV6-1 and TRBJ1-2; D may be TRBD1 (6 bases). This CDR3 is built from 13 residues. Between the trimmed V and J ends, which lost 6 bases and 7 bases, there was a span of 15 bases. The V gene's germline CDR1 is MNHNS and CDR2 SASEGT. Here the CDR3 DNA reads TGTGCCAGCAGCCTCACAGGGATTTCTGGCTACACCTTC. This sequence encodes CASSLTGISGYTF.

This clonotype was counted ten times or more. The genes are TRBV5-8 and TRBJ1-1; maybe TRBD1 (6 bases). CDR1 is SGHTS and CDR2 is YDEGEE in the germline V gene. V dropped 5 bases and J dropped 0 bases, with 14 bases sitting between them. This CDR3 region has 15 residues. The CDR3 is CASRPPGVMNTEAFF. DNA of the CDR3: TGTGCCAGCAGACCCCCAGGGGTCATGAACACTGAAGCTTTCTTT.

The chain links TRBV7-2 to TRBJ2-3; TRBD1 matches at 8 bases. Trimming took 4 bases from V and 2 from J; bases not matched to a gene: 14. Germline V gene lookup returns CDR1 SGHTA and CDR2 FQGNSA. This CDR3 is 18 amino acids long. CDR3 nucleotides: TGTGCCAGCAGCTCCTTTCCGTGGACAGGGAGTATCACAGATACGCAGTATTTT. This sequence encodes CASSSFPWTGSITDTQYF.

This clonotype showed up many times. The chain recombines TRBV28 with TRBJ1-5, with a tentative D call TRBD1 (6 bases). Trimming took off 11 bases at V and 1 base at J, with 15 bases between the two ends. The CDR3 totals 14 residues. The V gene's germline CDR1 is MDHEN and CDR2 SYDVKM. The CDR3 region is CAGKAGVSNQPQHF. DNA of the CDR3: TGTGCCGGCAAAGCAGGGGTAAGCAATCAGCCCCAGCATTTT.

The chain couples TRBV9 to TRBJ1-1, with 8 bases aligning to TRBD1. Germline values: CDR1 SGDLS, CDR2 YYNGEE. The CDR3 contains 13 residues. V shed 3 bases and J 5 bases; nucleotides not matched to a gene: 3. The CDR3 DNA reads as TGTGCCAGCAGCGCGGACAGGGATACTGAAGCTTTCTTT. The encoded protein is CASSADRDTEAFF.